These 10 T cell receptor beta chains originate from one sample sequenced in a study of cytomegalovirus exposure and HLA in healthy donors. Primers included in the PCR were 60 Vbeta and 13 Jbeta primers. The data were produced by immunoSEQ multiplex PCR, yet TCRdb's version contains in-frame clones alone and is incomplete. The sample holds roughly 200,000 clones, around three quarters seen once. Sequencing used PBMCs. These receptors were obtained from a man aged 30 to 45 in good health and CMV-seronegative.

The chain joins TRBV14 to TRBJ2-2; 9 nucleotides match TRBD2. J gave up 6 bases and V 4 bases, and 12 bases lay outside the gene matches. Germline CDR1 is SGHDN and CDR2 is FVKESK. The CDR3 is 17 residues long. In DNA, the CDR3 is TGTGCCAGCAGCCTTAATTTAGCGGGAGCAAGGGCCGGGGAGCTGTTTTTT. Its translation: CASSLNLAGARAGELFF.

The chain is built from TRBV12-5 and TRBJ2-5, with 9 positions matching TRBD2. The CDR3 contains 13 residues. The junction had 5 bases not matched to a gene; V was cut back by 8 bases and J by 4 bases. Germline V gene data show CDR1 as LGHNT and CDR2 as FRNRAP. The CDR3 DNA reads TGTGCTAGTTGCCTAGCGGGAACAGAGACCCAGTACTTC. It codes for CASCLAGTETQYF.

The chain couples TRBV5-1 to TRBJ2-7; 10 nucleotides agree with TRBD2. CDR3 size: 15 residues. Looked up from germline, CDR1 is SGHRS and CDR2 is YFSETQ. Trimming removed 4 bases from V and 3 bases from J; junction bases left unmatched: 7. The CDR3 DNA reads TGCGCCAGCAGCGAGATGGCTAGCGGGAGCTACGAGCAGTACTTC. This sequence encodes CASSEMASGSYEQYF.

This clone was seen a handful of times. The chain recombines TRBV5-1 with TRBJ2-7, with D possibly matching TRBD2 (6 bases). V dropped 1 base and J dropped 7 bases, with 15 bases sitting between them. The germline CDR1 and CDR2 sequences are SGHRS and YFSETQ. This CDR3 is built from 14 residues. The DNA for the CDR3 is TGCGCCAGCAGCTTGATAGCGGACGTGGGGGAGCAGTACTTC. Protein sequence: CASSLIADVGEQYF.

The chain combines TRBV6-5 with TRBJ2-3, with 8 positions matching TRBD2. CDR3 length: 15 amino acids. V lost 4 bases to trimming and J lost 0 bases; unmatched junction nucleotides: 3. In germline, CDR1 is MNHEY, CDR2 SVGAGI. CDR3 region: CASSFSGTSTDTQYF. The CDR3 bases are TGTGCCAGCAGTTTTAGCGGGACCAGCACAGATACGCAGTATTTT.

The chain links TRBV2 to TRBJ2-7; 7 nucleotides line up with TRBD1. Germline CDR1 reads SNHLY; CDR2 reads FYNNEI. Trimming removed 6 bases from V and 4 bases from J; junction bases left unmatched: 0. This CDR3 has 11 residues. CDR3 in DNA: TGTGCCAGCAGGACAGGGTACGAGCAGTACTTC. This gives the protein CASRTGYEQYF.

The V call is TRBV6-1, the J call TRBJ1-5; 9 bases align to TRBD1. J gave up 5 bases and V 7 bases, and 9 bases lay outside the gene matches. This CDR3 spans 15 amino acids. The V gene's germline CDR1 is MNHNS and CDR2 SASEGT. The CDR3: CASTEGTGNDQPQHF. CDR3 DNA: TGTGCCAGCACCGAAGGGACAGGGAACGATCAGCCCCAGCATTTT.

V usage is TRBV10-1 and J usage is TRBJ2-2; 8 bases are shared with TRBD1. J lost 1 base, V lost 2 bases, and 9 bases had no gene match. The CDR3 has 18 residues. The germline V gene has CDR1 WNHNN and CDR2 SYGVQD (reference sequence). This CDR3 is CASSEHFDGTGNTGELFF. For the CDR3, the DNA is TGCGCCAGCAGTGAGCACTTCGACGGGACAGGGAACACCGGGGAGCTGTTTTTT.

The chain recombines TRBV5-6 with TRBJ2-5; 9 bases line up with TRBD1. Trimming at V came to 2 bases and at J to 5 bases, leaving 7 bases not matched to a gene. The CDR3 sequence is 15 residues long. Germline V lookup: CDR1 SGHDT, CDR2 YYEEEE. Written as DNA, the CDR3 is TGTGCCAGCAGCTTTGGACAGGGGAAGAAGGAGACCCAGTACTTC. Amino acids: CASSFGQGKKETQYF.

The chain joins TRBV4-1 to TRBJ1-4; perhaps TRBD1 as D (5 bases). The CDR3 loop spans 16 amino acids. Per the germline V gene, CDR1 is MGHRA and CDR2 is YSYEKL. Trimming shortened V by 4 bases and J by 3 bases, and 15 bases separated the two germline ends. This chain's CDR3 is CASSPLLGRANEKLFF. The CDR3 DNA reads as TGCGCCAGCAGCCCTCTTCTGGGGCGAGCTAATGAAAAACTGTTTTTT.